These T cell receptor beta chains were read from a single sample in a study of regulatory T cells in long-lasting Graves disease. TCRdb reprocessed the multiplex PCR reads with MiXCR, giving one entry per CDR3 protein. The repertoire includes 420,000 or so distinct CDR3 sequences, around 22% of them detected once, and about a quarter sits in the top ten. The sequenced sample was peripheral blood mononuclear cells (PBMCs), obtained when the disease was refractory, from a patient treated with antithyroid drugs. These receptor sequences come from a female donor with Graves disease. Both conserved end residues are part of each CDR3. D genes are given only for firm matches. Clone sizes are given selectively: once, few, many, or a class where the clone is expanded.

CDR3,DNA,J,size,D,V
CASSHPGQYGYTF,TGTGCCAGCAGCCACCCGGGACAATATGGCTACACCTTC,TRBJ1-2,many,-,TRBV7-9
CASRRGGGNQSQHF,TGTGCCAGCAGGAGAGGGGGCGGGAATCAGTCCCAGCATTTT,TRBJ1-5,-,TRBD1,TRBV12-3/TRBV12-4
CASLTEGQTGELFF,TGTGCCAGCCTCACGGAGGGCCAGACCGGGGAGCTGTTTTTT,TRBJ2-2,-,-,TRBV10-3
CASSSGQIPPETQYF,TGTGCCAGCTCATCGGGGCAGATACCTCCCGAGACCCAGTACTTC,TRBJ2-5,-,-,TRBV6-2/TRBV6-3
CASSTQTGRYAEAFF,TGCGCCAGCAGCACCCAGACAGGGAGGTACGCTGAAGCTTTCTTT,TRBJ1-1,-,TRBD1,TRBV4-1
CASSQQETSGNTIYF,TGTGCCAGCAGCCAACAGGAGACCTCTGGAAACACCATATATTTT,TRBJ1-3,once,-,TRBV14
CASSRPQSPYEQYF,TGTGCCAGCAGCAGACCCCAAAGTCCCTACGAGCAGTACTTC,TRBJ2-7,-,-,TRBV12-3/TRBV12-4
CASSYSMREAPGELFF,TGTGCCAGCAGTTACTCGATGCGGGAGGCTCCCGGGGAGCTGTTTTTT,TRBJ2-2,-,TRBD2,TRBV6-5
CASSEAQAERYEQYF,TGTGCCAGCAGTGAAGCGCAAGCGGAGCGGTACGAGCAGTACTTC,TRBJ2-7,many,-,TRBV2
CASSVEQTARADEQFF,TGCGCCAGCAGCGTGGAGCAGACTGCCCGGGCGGATGAGCAGTTCTTC,TRBJ2-1,many,-,TRBV5-1
CASSWQLDRGQETQYF,TGTGCCAGCAGCTGGCAACTGGACAGGGGACAAGAGACCCAGTACTTC,TRBJ2-5,many,TRBD1,TRBV13
CASSFKAEAFF,TGTGCCAGCAGTTTCAAAGCTGAAGCTTTCTTT,TRBJ1-1,few,-,TRBV12-3/TRBV12-4
CAWSSLYGYTF,TGTGCCTGGAGTAGTCTCTATGGCTACACCTTC,TRBJ1-2,-,-,TRBV30
CASFDQYGEQFF,TGTGCCAGCTTCGACCAGTACGGTGAGCAGTTCTTC,TRBJ2-1,-,-,TRBV6-2/TRBV6-3
CASSSRTGGPNQPQHF,TGTGCCAGCAGTTCAAGGACAGGGGGCCCGAATCAGCCCCAGCATTTT,TRBJ1-5,many,TRBD1,TRBV6-5
CASSEGQGVDEQYF,TGTGCCAGCAGCGAGGGACAGGGGGTCGACGAGCAGTACTTC,TRBJ2-7,-,TRBD1,TRBV7-9
CASSSTTNTEAFF,TGTGCCAGCAGCTCGACAACTAACACTGAAGCTTTCTTT,TRBJ1-1,few,-,TRBV7-3
CSAKIFSGVSNEQFF,TGCAGTGCAAAGATTTTTAGCGGGGTGAGCAATGAGCAGTTCTTC,TRBJ2-1,-,TRBD2,TRBV20-1
CASRDKTGVNSPLHF,TGTGCCAGCAGAGATAAGACAGGGGTTAATTCACCCCTCCACTTT,TRBJ1-6,many,TRBD1,TRBV6-1
CATKDNVYEQYF,TGTGCCACCAAAGACAACGTCTACGAGCAGTACTTC,TRBJ2-7,few,-,TRBV19
CASSLSEVGETQYF,TGTGCCAGCAGTTTATCCGAGGTGGGAGAGACCCAGTACTTC,TRBJ2-5,-,-,TRBV27
CASHRRGTRVYF,TGTGCCAGCCACCGTCGCGGGACTCGAGTGTACTTC,TRBJ2-7,many,-,TRBV2
CASRDTGNTIYF,TGTGCCAGCAGGGACACTGGAAACACCATATATTTT,TRBJ1-3,few,-,TRBV6-1
CAWASSGGYTF,TGTGCCTGGGCCTCCTCCGGTGGCTACACCTTC,TRBJ1-2,few,-,TRBV30
CASSWGAGVGEQYF,TGTGCCAGCAGCTGGGGAGCGGGAGTAGGCGAGCAGTACTTC,TRBJ2-7,many,TRBD2,TRBV7-2
CSARDATSGQETQYF,TGCAGTGCTAGAGATGCCACTAGCGGACAAGAGACCCAGTACTTC,TRBJ2-5,many,TRBD2,TRBV20-1
CASSQRNSEAFF,TGCGCCAGCAGCCAAAGAAACTCTGAAGCTTTCTTT,TRBJ1-1,few,-,TRBV4-3
CASSSLNPGAYEQYF,TGTGCCAGCAGTTCACTCAACCCGGGGGCCTACGAGCAGTACTTC,TRBJ2-7,-,-,TRBV6-5
CAWKELAGYRTGELFF,TGTGCCTGGAAAGAGCTAGCGGGCTACCGAACCGGGGAGCTGTTTTTT,TRBJ2-2,many,TRBD2,TRBV30
CATGDSREETQYF,TGTGCCACCGGAGATTCGAGGGAGGAGACCCAGTACTTC,TRBJ2-5,many,-,TRBV24-1
CSAPNRDKFYEQYF,TGCAGTGCACCTAACCGGGACAAGTTCTACGAGCAGTACTTC,TRBJ2-7,few,-,TRBV20-1
CASSFGTLDGYTF,TGCGCCAGCAGCTTCGGGACACTAGATGGCTACACCTTC,TRBJ1-2,-,-,TRBV5-1
CASSPQGPGDNQPQHF,TGTGCCAGCAGTCCCCAGGGGCCGGGGGATAATCAGCCCCAGCATTTT,TRBJ1-5,-,-,TRBV28
CASRAGLAYPGELFF,TGCGCCAGCAGGGCGGGACTAGCCTACCCCGGGGAGCTGTTTTTT,TRBJ2-2,few,TRBD2,TRBV5-1
CASSSQGYNQPQHF,TGTGCCAGCAGTTCACAAGGATACAATCAGCCCCAGCATTTT,TRBJ1-5,many,-,TRBV12-3/TRBV12-4
CASSIRASGNRNIQYF,TGTGCCAGTAGTATTCGGGCTAGCGGAAACCGAAACATTCAGTACTTC,TRBJ2-4,few,TRBD2,TRBV19
CASNQGQFLAGGPYEQYF,TGTGCCAGCAATCAGGGACAGTTTTTAGCGGGAGGGCCCTACGAGCAGTACTTC,TRBJ2-7,-,TRBD2,TRBV6-2/TRBV6-3
CASAGYASNQPQHF,TGTGCCAGTGCAGGGTACGCAAGCAATCAGCCCCAGCATTTT,TRBJ1-5,-,-,TRBV27
CASSPSWGPKRETQYF,TGTGCCAGCAGTCCAAGTTGGGGGCCGAAACGGGAGACCCAGTACTTC,TRBJ2-5,many,-,TRBV28